Described below is a single T cell receptor (beta chain) sequence and its context. These data are taken from a study of blood T cell repertoires in COVID-19. CDR1 and CDR2 from the germline V gene are LGHDT and YNNKEL (reference sequence). V was pared by 5 bases and J by 2 bases, with 9 bases of the junction left unmatched. The CDR3 covers 16 residues. Data came from immunoSEQ multiplex PCR; TCRdb stores just in-frame clones and leaves some out. The table lists roughly 210,000 clones, about 87% of them singletons. Sequenced input: peripheral blood. This chain connects TRBV3-1 (or the pseudogene TRBV3-2) to TRBJ2-7, with 10 nucleotides matching TRBD2. The receptor was derived from a man aged 65-85 years with acute or convalescent COVID-19. In nucleotides, the CDR3 is TGTGCCAGCAGCTCCGCGAGAGCGGGAGGGCCCTACGAGCAGTACTTC. Protein: CASSSARAGGPYEQYF.